This is a list of T cell receptor beta chains from one sample in a study of cytomegalovirus exposure and HLA in healthy donors. Some clones are missing from TCRdb's copy, which holds only in-frame ones; the method was immunoSEQ multiplex PCR. The table has around 94,000 clones, approximately 95% seen once. Sequences were obtained from PBMCs. The receptors come from a woman in her late teens or twenties in good health and CMV-seronegative. CDR3s leave out the opening cysteine and the closing phenylalanine or tryptophan.

v_gene: TRBV19
j_gene: TRBJ1-2
CDR3aa: ASSIKAGYGYT

v_gene: TRBV6-5
j_gene: TRBJ1-1
CDR3aa: ASSSPGQRHTEAF

v_gene: TRBV11-3
j_gene: TRBJ2-7
CDR3aa: ASSLGTSSYEQY

v_gene: TRBV19
j_gene: TRBJ2-1
CDR3aa: ASTFSGAGYNEQF

v_gene: TRBV4-1
j_gene: TRBJ2-3
CDR3aa: ASSRGQGGLADTQY

v_gene: TRBV9
j_gene: TRBJ2-1
CDR3aa: ASSLTGTGNEQF

v_gene: TRBV11-2
j_gene: TRBJ2-1
CDR3aa: ASSYGQVSSYNEQF

v_gene: TRBV9
j_gene: TRBJ1-2
CDR3aa: ASSVAVVDYGYT

v_gene: TRBV18
j_gene: TRBJ2-7
CDR3aa: ASSPGTGYEQY

v_gene: TRBV4-3
j_gene: TRBJ2-3
CDR3aa: ASSQDGASGGGTQY

v_gene: TRBV15
j_gene: TRBJ2-5
CDR3aa: ATSRQGRETQY

v_gene: TRBV27
j_gene: TRBJ2-1
CDR3aa: AAGGISYNEQF

v_gene: TRBV6-1
j_gene: TRBJ1-1
CDR3aa: ASSDVPGTYRLEAF

v_gene: TRBV7-9
j_gene: TRBJ2-1
CDR3aa: ASSLLVGDEQF

v_gene: TRBV4-1
j_gene: TRBJ1-1
CDR3aa: ASSQGAGAGTEAF

v_gene: TRBV11-2
j_gene: TRBJ2-7
CDR3aa: ASSLGGIGGYEQY

v_gene: TRBV19
j_gene: TRBJ1-2
CDR3aa: ASSIGTGGYGYT

v_gene: TRBV25-1
j_gene: TRBJ2-2
CDR3aa: ASSGAGVATSTGELF

v_gene: TRBV7-2
j_gene: TRBJ1-4
CDR3aa: ASRFDSFEKLF

v_gene: TRBV6-1
j_gene: TRBJ1-1
CDR3aa: ASSEFGGFLTEAF

v_gene: TRBV11-2
j_gene: TRBJ2-1
CDR3aa: ASSFIKSSYNEQF

v_gene: TRBV6-1
j_gene: TRBJ1-2
CDR3aa: ASSEATGTGISRSRGYT

v_gene: TRBV30
j_gene: TRBJ1-5
CDR3aa: AWKDWRTPQH

v_gene: TRBV5-4
j_gene: TRBJ2-1
CDR3aa: ASSLSPSGSTNEQF

v_gene: TRBV5-1
j_gene: TRBJ2-3
CDR3aa: ASSPGLTTDTQY

v_gene: TRBV6-6
j_gene: TRBJ1-4
CDR3aa: ASSPGTTNEKLF

v_gene: TRBV6-5
j_gene: TRBJ1-2
CDR3aa: ASSYGYGESYGYT

v_gene: TRBV7-9
j_gene: TRBJ1-4
CDR3aa: ASSPPQGAREKLF

v_gene: TRBV7-3
j_gene: TRBJ2-7
CDR3aa: ASSLISGGPYEQY

v_gene: TRBV4-3
j_gene: TRBJ1-1
CDR3aa: ASSQGRTGRTEAF

v_gene: TRBV9
j_gene: TRBJ2-1
CDR3aa: ASSVVTDNEQF

v_gene: TRBV15
j_gene: TRBJ2-2
CDR3aa: ATSRDQAGVRELF

v_gene: TRBV5-4
j_gene: TRBJ2-1
CDR3aa: ASSLDSGNYNEQF

v_gene: TRBV7-6
j_gene: TRBJ1-1
CDR3aa: ASSKQGGAGTEAF

v_gene: TRBV25-1
j_gene: TRBJ1-4
CDR3aa: ASKQGETTNEKLF

v_gene: TRBV2
j_gene: TRBJ2-2
CDR3aa: ASRLGGQTTGELF

v_gene: TRBV7-6
j_gene: TRBJ2-3
CDR3aa: ASKSSGTGGAWGTQY

v_gene: TRBV29-1
j_gene: TRBJ1-1
CDR3aa: SVDTRTGRPEAF

v_gene: TRBV7-2
j_gene: TRBJ1-4
CDR3aa: ASSLTGTGKEKLF

v_gene: TRBV15
j_gene: TRBJ2-7
CDR3aa: ATSRGELAGAYEQY

v_gene: TRBV27
j_gene: TRBJ1-2
CDR3aa: ASSSWPGVYGYT

v_gene: TRBV18
j_gene: TRBJ1-1
CDR3aa: ASSLFRDRENTEAF

v_gene: TRBV19
j_gene: TRBJ2-7
CDR3aa: ASSRDRDSYEQY

v_gene: TRBV10-3
j_gene: TRBJ2-1
CDR3aa: AISNSPSDEQF

v_gene: TRBV7-6
j_gene: TRBJ1-1
CDR3aa: ASSRGGNTEAF

v_gene: TRBV19
j_gene: TRBJ2-7
CDR3aa: ASSAGTGGYEQY

v_gene: TRBV19
j_gene: TRBJ2-1
CDR3aa: ASSMKAGVREQF

v_gene: TRBV9
j_gene: TRBJ1-5
CDR3aa: ASSTQGLSNQPQH

v_gene: TRBV7-8
j_gene: TRBJ1-1
CDR3aa: ASSTVPGVNTEAF

v_gene: TRBV27
j_gene: TRBJ2-5
CDR3aa: ASRPPGQQETQY

v_gene: TRBV6-4
j_gene: TRBJ1-1
CDR3aa: ASSDGTENTEAF

v_gene: TRBV13
j_gene: TRBJ1-1
CDR3aa: ASSYGQGTIPPF

v_gene: TRBV19
j_gene: TRBJ1-2
CDR3aa: ASSIGAPTTYT

v_gene: TRBV29-1
j_gene: TRBJ1-1
CDR3aa: SVLDMNTEAF

v_gene: TRBV28
j_gene: TRBJ2-1
CDR3aa: ASSSAGGSYNEQF

v_gene: TRBV7-8
j_gene: TRBJ2-1
CDR3aa: ASSLGGGLLNEQF

v_gene: TRBV23-1
j_gene: TRBJ2-7
CDR3aa: ASSQNTSPYLGEQY

v_gene: TRBV5-1
j_gene: TRBJ2-3
CDR3aa: ASSLEGQYTDTQY

v_gene: TRBV30
j_gene: TRBJ2-2
CDR3aa: AWGPLGWGDYTGELF